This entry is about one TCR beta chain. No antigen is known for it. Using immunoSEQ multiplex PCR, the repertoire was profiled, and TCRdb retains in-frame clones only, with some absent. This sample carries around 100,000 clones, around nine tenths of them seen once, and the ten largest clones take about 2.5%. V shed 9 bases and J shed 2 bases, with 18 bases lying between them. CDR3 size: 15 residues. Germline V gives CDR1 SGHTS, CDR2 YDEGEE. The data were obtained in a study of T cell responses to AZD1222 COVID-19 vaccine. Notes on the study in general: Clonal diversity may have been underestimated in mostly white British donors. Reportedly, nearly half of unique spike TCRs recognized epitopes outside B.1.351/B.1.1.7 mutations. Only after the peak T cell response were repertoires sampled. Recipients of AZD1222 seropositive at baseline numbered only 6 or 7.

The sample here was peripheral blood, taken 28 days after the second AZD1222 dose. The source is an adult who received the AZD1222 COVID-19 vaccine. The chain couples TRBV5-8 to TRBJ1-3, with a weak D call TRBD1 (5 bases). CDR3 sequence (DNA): TGTGCCACCACAGCGCCGGGGGAAGCTGGAAACACCATATATTTT. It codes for CATTAPGEAGNTIYF.